Below are 7 T cell receptor beta chains sequenced from a single sample in a study of T-cell reconstitution after alpha-beta-depleted transplantation in children. Unique molecular identifiers featured in how the TCRbeta library was prepared. TCRdb ran MiXCR on the PCR reads and lists one entry per CDR3 protein. Among 120,000 or so distinct CDR3 sequences listed, approximately 22% were seen once. Sample: PBMCs, mostly from graft donor cells, taken 180 days after TCRalphabeta/CD19-depleted stem cell transplant. The receptors derive from a male patient aged 2 to 9 who had a stem cell transplant for chronic granulomatous disease, so the T cells may come from the graft donor.

This sequence joins TRBV10-3 and TRBJ2-1, with TRBD2 as a possible D gene (6 bases). Germline loops: CDR1 ENHRY, CDR2 SYGVKD. The CDR3 length is 16 residues. V was pared by 4 bases and J by 8 bases, with 21 bases between. The DNA for the CDR3 is TGTGCCATCAGTGCCCAAATCCGGAGGGCCGAAGATGAGCAGTTCTTC. As protein: CAISAQIRRAEDEQFF.

Concerning this clonotype itself: This may be a read error, as it is one base from a much larger clone. This rearrangement joins TRBV20-1 to TRBJ2-7; a weak D match, TRBD2 (6 bases). The CDR3 has 12 residues. Per the germline V gene, CDR1 is DFQATT and CDR2 is SNEGSKA (reference sequence). The CDR3 DNA is TGCAGTGCGCGATGGGGGAGGTACGAGCTGTACTTC. This codes for CSARWGRYELYF.

This clonotype came up a few times. The J gene is TRBJ1-5, the V gene TRBV6-2 or TRBV6-3; possibly TRBD1 for D (5 bases). There are 13 residues in the CDR3. V lost 5 bases and J lost 4, with 9 bases in between. Germline V lookup: CDR1 MNHEY, CDR2 SVGEGT. CDR3: CASSNQGNQPQHF. The CDR3 DNA reads TGTGCCAGCAGTAATCAGGGTAATCAGCCCCAGCATTTT.

This clonotype was observed at least ten times. The chain employs TRBV19 and TRBJ2-3; 7 bases agree with TRBD2. The J segment lost 2 bases and the V segment lost 3 bases, leaving 5 bases of the junction unmatched. The CDR3 totals 15 residues. From germline, CDR1 is LNHDA and CDR2 SQIVND (reference sequence). CDR3 loop: CASSIASGTTDTQYF. The CDR3 nucleotides are TGTGCCAGTAGTATCGCTAGCGGAACCACAGATACGCAGTATTTT.

The J gene is TRBJ2-2, the V gene TRBV5-1; D is perhaps TRBD1 (6 bases). V lost 4 bases to trimming and J lost 7 bases, with 14 bases between them. Germline V gives CDR1 SGHRS, CDR2 YFSETQ. The CDR3 length is 14 residues. The CDR3 sequence is CASSTTTGSGELFF. CDR3 bases: TGCGCCAGCAGCACAACAACAGGGAGCGGGGAGCTGTTTTTT.

Of note for this clonotype: The junction differs from germline at one of its ends, possibly a read error. The chain combines TRBV7-8 with TRBJ2-6, with D perhaps TRBD1 (5 bases). Germline values: CDR1 SGHVS, CDR2 FQNEAQ. The CDR3 consists of 15 residues. CDR3 sequence: CASSLGRAGTNVLTF. In DNA, the CDR3 is TGTGCCAGCAGCTTAGGCAGGGCTGGGACCAACGTCCTGACTTTC.

The rearrangement links TRBV20-1 to TRBJ2-3; TRBD2 aligns across 10 bases. In germline, CDR1 is DFQATT, CDR2 SNEGSKA (reference sequence). The CDR3 runs 16 residues. V gave up 8 bases and J gave up 2 bases; unmatched junction bases: 13. CDR3: CSTYEVSGGNTDTQYF. The CDR3, as DNA: TGCAGTACCTACGAAGTTAGCGGGGGGAACACAGATACGCAGTATTTT.